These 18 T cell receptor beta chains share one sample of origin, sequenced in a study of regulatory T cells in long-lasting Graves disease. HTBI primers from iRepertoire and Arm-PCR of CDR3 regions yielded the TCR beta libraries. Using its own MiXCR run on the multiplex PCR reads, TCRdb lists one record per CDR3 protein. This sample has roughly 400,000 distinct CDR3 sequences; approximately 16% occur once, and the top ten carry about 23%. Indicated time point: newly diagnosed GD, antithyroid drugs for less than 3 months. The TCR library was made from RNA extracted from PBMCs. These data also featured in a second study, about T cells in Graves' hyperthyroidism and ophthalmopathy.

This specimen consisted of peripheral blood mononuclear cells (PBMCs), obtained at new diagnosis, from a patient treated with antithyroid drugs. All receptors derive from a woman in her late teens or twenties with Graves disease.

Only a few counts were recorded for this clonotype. CDR3 residues: CASSEVTTILNEQFF. CDR3 coding DNA: TGCGCCAGCAGTGAAGTGACCACCATCTTAAATGAGCAGTTCTTC. The gene calls are TRBV5-1 and TRBJ2-1; the D is unclear. Per germline, CDR1 SGHRS and CDR2 YFSETQ. V lost 5 bases, J lost 7 bases, and 19 bases lay in between. The CDR3 sequence is 15 residues long. The full variable domain, completed using reference TRBV5-1 and TRBJ2-1, is KAGVTQTPRYLIKTRGQQVTLSCSPISGHRSVSWYQQTPGQGLQFLFEYFSETQRNKGNFPGRFSGRQFSNSRSEMNVSTLELGDSALYLCASSEVTTILNEQFFGPGTRLTVL.

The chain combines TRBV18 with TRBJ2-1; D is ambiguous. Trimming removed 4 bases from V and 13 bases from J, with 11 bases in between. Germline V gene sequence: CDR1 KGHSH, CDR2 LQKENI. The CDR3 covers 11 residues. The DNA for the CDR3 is TGTGCCAGCTCACTTCAAGAGACCCAGTTCTTC. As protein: CASSLQETQFF.

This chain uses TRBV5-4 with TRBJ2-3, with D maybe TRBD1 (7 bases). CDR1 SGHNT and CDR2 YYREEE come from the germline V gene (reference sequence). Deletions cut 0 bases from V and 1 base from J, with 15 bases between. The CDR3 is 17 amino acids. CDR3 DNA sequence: TGTGCCAGCAGCTTGGCGCCCAGGGGGACTCGCACAGATACGCAGTATTTT. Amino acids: CASSLAPRGTRTDTQYF.

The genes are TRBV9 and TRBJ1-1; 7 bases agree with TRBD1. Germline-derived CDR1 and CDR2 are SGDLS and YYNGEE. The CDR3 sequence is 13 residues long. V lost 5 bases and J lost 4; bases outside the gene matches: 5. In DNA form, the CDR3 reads TGTGCCAGCAGTACGCGACAGGGCACTGAAGCTTTCTTT. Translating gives CASSTRQGTEAFF.

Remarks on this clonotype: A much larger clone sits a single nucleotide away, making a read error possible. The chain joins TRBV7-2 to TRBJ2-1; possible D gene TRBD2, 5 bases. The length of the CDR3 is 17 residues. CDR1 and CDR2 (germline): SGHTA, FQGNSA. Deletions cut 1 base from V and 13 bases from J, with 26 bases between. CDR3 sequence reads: CASSLVFSFGSAETQFF. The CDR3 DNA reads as TGTGCCAGCAGCTTAGTCTTCTCTTTCGGGTCAGCGGAGACCCAGTTCTTC.

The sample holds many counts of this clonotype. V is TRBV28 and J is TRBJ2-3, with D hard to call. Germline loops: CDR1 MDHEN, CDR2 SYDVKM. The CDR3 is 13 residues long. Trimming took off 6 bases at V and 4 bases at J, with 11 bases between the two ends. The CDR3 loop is CASSINIADTQYF. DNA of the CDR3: TGTGCCAGCAGCATAAATATAGCAGATACGCAGTATTTT.

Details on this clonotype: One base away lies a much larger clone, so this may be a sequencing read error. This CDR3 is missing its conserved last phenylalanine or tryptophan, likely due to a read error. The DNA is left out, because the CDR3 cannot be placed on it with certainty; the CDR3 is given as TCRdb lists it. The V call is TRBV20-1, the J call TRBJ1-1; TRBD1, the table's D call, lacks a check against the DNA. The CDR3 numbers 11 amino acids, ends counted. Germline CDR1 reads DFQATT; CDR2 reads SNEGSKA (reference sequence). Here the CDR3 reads CSATPGQATFL.

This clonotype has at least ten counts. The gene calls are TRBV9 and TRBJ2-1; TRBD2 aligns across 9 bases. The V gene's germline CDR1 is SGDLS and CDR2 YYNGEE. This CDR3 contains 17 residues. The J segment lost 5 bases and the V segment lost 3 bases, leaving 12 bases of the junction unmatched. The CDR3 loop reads CASSGAGASGNNNEQFF. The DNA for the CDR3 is TGTGCCAGCAGCGGAGCGGGAGCTAGCGGGAATAACAATGAGCAGTTCTTC.

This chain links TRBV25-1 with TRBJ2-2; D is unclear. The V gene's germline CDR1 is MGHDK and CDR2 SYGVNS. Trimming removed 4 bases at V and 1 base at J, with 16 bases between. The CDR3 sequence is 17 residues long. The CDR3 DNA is TGTGCCAGCAGTGCGGACCGAGACCCGTTGAACACCGGGGAGCTGTTTTTT. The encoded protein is CASSADRDPLNTGELFF.

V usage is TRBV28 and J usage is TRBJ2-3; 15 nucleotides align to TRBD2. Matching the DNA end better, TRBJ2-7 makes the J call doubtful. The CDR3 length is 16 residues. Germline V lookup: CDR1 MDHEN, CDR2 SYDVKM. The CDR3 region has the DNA TGTGCCAGTAGTGAGCTGGGACTAGCGGGAGGAAATGAGCAGTACTTC. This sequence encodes CASSELGLAGGNEQYF.

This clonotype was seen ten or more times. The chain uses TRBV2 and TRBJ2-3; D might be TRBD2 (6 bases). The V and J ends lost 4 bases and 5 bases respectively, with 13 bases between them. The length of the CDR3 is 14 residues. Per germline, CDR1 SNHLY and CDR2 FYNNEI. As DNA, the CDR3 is TGTGCCAGCAGTGTCGGGAGTGGGGTAGATACGCAGTATTTT. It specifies CASSVGSGVDTQYF.

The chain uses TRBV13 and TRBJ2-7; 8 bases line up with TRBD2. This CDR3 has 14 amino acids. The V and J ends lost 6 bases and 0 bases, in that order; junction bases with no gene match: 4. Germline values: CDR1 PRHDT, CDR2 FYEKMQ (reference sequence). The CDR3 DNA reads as TGTGCCAGCAGACGGGAGGGGGACTCCTACGAGCAGTACTTC. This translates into CASRREGDSYEQYF.

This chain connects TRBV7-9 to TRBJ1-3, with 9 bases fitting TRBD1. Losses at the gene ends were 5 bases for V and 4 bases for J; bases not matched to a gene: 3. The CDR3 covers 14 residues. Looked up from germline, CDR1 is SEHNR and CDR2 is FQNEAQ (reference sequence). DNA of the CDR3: TGTGCCAGCAGCCCCGGGACAGGGGGAAACACCATATATTTT. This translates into CASSPGTGGNTIYF.

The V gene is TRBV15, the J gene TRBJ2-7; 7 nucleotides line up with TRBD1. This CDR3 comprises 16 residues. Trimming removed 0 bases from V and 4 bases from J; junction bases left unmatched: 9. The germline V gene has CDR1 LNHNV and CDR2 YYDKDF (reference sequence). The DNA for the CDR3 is TGTGCCACCAGCAGAGATTCAGGGGACAGCACATACGAGCAGTACTTC. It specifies CATSRDSGDSTYEQYF.

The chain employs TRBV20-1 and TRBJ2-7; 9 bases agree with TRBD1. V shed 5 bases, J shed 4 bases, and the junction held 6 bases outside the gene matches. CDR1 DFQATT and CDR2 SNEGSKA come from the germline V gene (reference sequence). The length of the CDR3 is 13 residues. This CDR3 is CSAPDRGLYEQYF. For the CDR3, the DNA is TGCAGTGCTCCGGACAGGGGATTGTACGAGCAGTACTTC.

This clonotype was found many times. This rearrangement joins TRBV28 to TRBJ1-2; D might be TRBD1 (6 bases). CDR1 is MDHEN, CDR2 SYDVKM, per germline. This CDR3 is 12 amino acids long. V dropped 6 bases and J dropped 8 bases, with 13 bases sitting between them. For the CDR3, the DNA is TGTGCCAGCAGACAGGGAACACGGGGCTACACCTTC. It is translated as CASRQGTRGYTF.

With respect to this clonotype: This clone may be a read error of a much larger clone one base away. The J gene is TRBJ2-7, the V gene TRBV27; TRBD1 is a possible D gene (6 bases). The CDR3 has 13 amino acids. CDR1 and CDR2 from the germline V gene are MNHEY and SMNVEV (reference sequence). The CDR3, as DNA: TGTACCAGCACCACAGGGCCGACCTACGAGCAGTACTTC. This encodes CTSTTGPTYEQYF.

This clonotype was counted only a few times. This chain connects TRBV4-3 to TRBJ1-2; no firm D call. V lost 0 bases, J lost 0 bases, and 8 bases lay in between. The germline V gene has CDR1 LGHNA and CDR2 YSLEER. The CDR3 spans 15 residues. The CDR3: CASSQDHPTNYGYTF. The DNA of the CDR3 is TGCGCCAGCAGCCAAGATCATCCGACTAACTATGGCTACACCTTC.